A single sample is the source of the 8 T cell receptor beta chains below, sequenced in a study of Ad26.COV2.S vaccination and SARS-CoV-2 variants. Regarding treatment: over 15 received Ad26.COV2.S at low or high dose, single or two shots; about 5 received placebo; per-sample allocation not given. Sampling happened 63 days after the first vaccine or placebo injection. Produced via immunoSEQ multiplex PCR; TCRdb's table is partial and in-frame only. The sample includes about 480,000 clones, 87% of them seen just once. The sample in question was peripheral blood, obtained in a trial of Ad26.COV2.S vaccine versus placebo. The receptors shown here come from a person aged 18-60 years who received the Ad26.COV2.S COVID-19 vaccine or a placebo.

The genes are TRBV4-2 and TRBJ2-3; D unclear. Germline loops: CDR1 LGHNA, CDR2 YNFKEQ. Trimming pared 0 bases from V and 7 bases from J, leaving 20 bases between. This CDR3 is 17 amino acids long. CDR3 protein: CASSQELAAWRKHTQYF. The CDR3 nucleotides read TGTGCCAGCAGCCAAGAACTGGCGGCATGGAGAAAACATACGCAGTATTTT.

The chain employs TRBV3-1 (or the pseudogene TRBV3-2) and TRBJ2-3; TRBD2 aligns across 13 bases. Trimming took 2 bases from V and 7 from J; bases not matched to a gene: 6. The CDR3 totals 16 residues. Germline lookup yields CDR1 LGHDT and CDR2 YNNKEL (reference sequence). This CDR3 is CASSQPPGLAGYTQYF. The CDR3 nucleotides read TGTGCCAGCAGCCAACCACCGGGACTAGCGGGATATACGCAGTATTTT.

The chain employs TRBV2 and TRBJ2-3; a weak D match, TRBD1 (5 bases). CDR3 length: 14 amino acids. CDR1 and CDR2 (germline): SNHLY, FYNNEI. Trimming took off 4 bases at V and 6 bases at J, with 14 bases between the two ends. Here the CDR3 DNA reads TGTGCCAGCAGTGTCCAGGGTAAGGCGGATACGCAGTATTTT. Residues: CASSVQGKADTQYF.

This chain links TRBV7-8 with TRBJ1-2; no definite D call. The CDR3 is 15 amino acids. The ends were cut back, 4 bases at V and 2 bases at J, with 14 bases in the middle. The germline V gene has CDR1 SGHVS and CDR2 FQNEAQ. The CDR3 DNA is TGTGCCAGCAGCTCTTCCCGGGCCCACAACTATGGCTACACCTTC. Its translation is CASSSSRAHNYGYTF.

This clone was seen a handful of times. The J gene is TRBJ1-6, the V gene TRBV10-1; the D is unclear. V was trimmed by 3 bases and J by 5 bases, leaving 11 bases between them. Germline V CDR1 and CDR2: WNHNN, SYGVQD (reference sequence). The CDR3 totals 15 residues. The DNA of the CDR3 is TGCGCCAGCAGTGAAGATTGGGAAAATAATTCACCCCTCCACTTT. Protein sequence: CASSEDWENNSPLHF.

The gene calls are TRBV29-1 and TRBJ1-2; 9 bases fit TRBD1. Per the germline V gene, CDR1 is SQVTM and CDR2 is ANQGSEA. There are 14 residues in the CDR3. The V segment lost 4 bases and the J segment 4 bases; nucleotides outside the gene matches: 7. The CDR3 region has the DNA TGCAGCGTTGGATTGGGACAGGGAGGCTATGGCTACACCTTC. This codes for CSVGLGQGGYGYTF.

This clone came up once. The chain links TRBV7-9 to TRBJ1-2, with TRBD1 matching 7 bases. Germline V gene data show CDR1 as SEHNR and CDR2 as FQNEAQ (reference sequence). The CDR3 is 13 amino acids. Trimming removed 5 bases from V and 8 bases from J; junction bases left unmatched: 8. CDR3 sequence (DNA): TGTGCCAGCAGCCTAACAGGGGCCAGCGGCTACACCTTC. Its protein is CASSLTGASGYTF.

The gene calls are TRBV7-3 and TRBJ1-6; D remains unclear. The CDR3 covers 13 residues. V was pared by 5 bases and J by 8 bases, with 10 bases between. Germline values: CDR1 SGHTA, CDR2 FQGTGA. The CDR3 loop is CASSHRPDSPLHF. As DNA, the CDR3 is TGTGCCAGCAGCCACAGACCTGATTCACCCCTCCACTTT. Based on the CDR3 plus reference TRBV7-3 and TRBJ1-6, the full variable domain is GAGVSQTPSNKVTEKGKYVELRCDPISGHTALYWYRQSLGQGPEFLIYFQGTGAADDSGLPNDRFFAVRPEGSVSTLKIQRTERGDSAVYLCASSHRPDSPLHFGNGTRLTVT.